The 30 T cell receptor beta chains listed next were all sequenced from one sample in a study of blood T cell repertoires in COVID-19 (dated by TCRdb to about 2020). Receptor libraries were prepared by the immunoSEQ multiplex PCR assay. TCRdb obtained this table from immuneACCESS and retained in-frame rearrangements with V and J assigned. These tables miss some clones; where compared with another copy, unresolved V genes account for less than half of the shortfall, and the remainder is unexplained. This sample has under 130,000 clones in its table, and around 87% of those were observed once. About 30% of the sample rests with the top ten. The sequenced sample consisted of peripheral blood. The receptors originated from a woman of 80 years or more with acute or convalescent COVID-19.

Written as DNA, the CDR3 is TGCGCCAGCAGCTTGGGGGGCCTGAAGACAGATACGCAGTATTTT. Translating gives CASSLGGLKTDTQYF. The rearrangement links TRBV5-1 to TRBJ2-3, with a tentative D call TRBD1 (5 bases). V was trimmed by 0 bases and J by 3 bases, leaving 11 bases between them. CDR3 length: 15 amino acids. CDR1 SGHRS and CDR2 YFSETQ come from the germline V gene.

This rearrangement joins TRBV6-5 to TRBJ2-7; 9 bases are a match to TRBD1. The germline CDR1 and CDR2 sequences are MNHEY and SVGAGI. V was clipped by 4 bases and J by 7 bases; unmatched bases: 5. This CDR3 spans 13 amino acids. CDR3 protein: CASSFGTGLEQYF. The DNA of the CDR3 is TGTGCCAGCAGTTTTGGGACAGGGCTTGAGCAGTACTTC.

The rearrangement links TRBV6-5 to TRBJ2-5; possible D gene TRBD2, 5 bases. The CDR3 has 13 amino acids. V dropped 2 bases and J dropped 5 bases, with 9 bases sitting between them. Germline V gene sequence: CDR1 MNHEY, CDR2 SVGAGI. CDR3 sequence reads: CASSYGLGETQYF. CDR3 DNA: TGTGCCAGCAGTTACGGACTGGGGGAGACCCAGTACTTC.

This clone was detected once. The rearrangement uses TRBV27 and TRBJ1-2; 7 nucleotides line up with TRBD1. The CDR3 covers 14 residues. Germline V gives CDR1 MNHEY, CDR2 SMNVEV (reference sequence). Germline trimming cut 2 bases from V and 8 bases from J; bases unmatched to any gene: 8. This chain's CDR3 is CASSLNTGDGGYTF. Here the CDR3 DNA reads TGTGCCAGCAGTTTAAATACAGGGGATGGGGGCTACACCTTC.

The gene calls are TRBV5-4 and TRBJ2-5, with TRBD1 matching 8 bases. The CDR3 has 14 residues. The germline CDR1 and CDR2 sequences are SGHNT and YYREEE (reference sequence). Trimming took 1 base from V and 5 from J; bases not matched to a gene: 4. The CDR3 coding sequence is TGTGCCAGCAGCTTGAGACAGGGGCGGGAGACCCAGTACTTC. Protein sequence: CASSLRQGRETQYF.

CDR3 in DNA: TGTGCCAGTAGTAAAACAGGGGGACCCTACGAGCAGTACTTC. Its translation is CASSKTGGPYEQYF. This sequence joins TRBV19 and TRBJ2-7, with 8 bases that match TRBD1. The CDR3 has 14 residues. Germline V gene sequence: CDR1 LNHDA, CDR2 SQIVND (reference sequence). Germline trimming cut 4 bases from V and 2 bases from J; bases unmatched to any gene: 4.

V and J are TRBV28 and TRBJ1-1, with D possibly TRBD1 on 5 matching bases. This CDR3 spans 14 amino acids. V was clipped by 8 bases and J by 0 bases, with 13 bases between them. Germline V gene data show CDR1 as MDHEN and CDR2 as SYDVKM. CDR3 coding DNA: TGTGCCAGCTGTCGGGGGGTCATGAACACTGAAGCTTTCTTT. Residues: CASCRGVMNTEAFF.

The chain carries TRBV24-1 and TRBJ2-1, with 16 bases fitting TRBD2. V dropped 8 bases and J dropped 5; count of bases not matched to a gene: 5. CDR1 KGHDR and CDR2 SFDVKD come from the germline V gene. This CDR3 is 16 amino acids long. CDR3 region: CATMKGLAGGDNEQFF. The CDR3 DNA follows: TGTGCCACCATGAAGGGACTAGCGGGGGGGGACAATGAGCAGTTCTTC.

The chain employs TRBV18 and TRBJ1-2, with 9 bases matching TRBD1. Germline CDR1 reads KGHSH; CDR2 reads LQKENI. The CDR3 consists of 15 residues. V lost 4 bases and J lost 4; bases outside the gene matches: 7. The CDR3 loop is CASSLDRGQGYGYTF. The CDR3 region has the DNA TGTGCCAGCTCACTCGACAGGGGACAGGGCTATGGCTACACCTTC.

V usage is TRBV10-3 and J usage is TRBJ2-2; D is unclear. This CDR3 has 13 residues. Germline CDR1 is ENHRY and CDR2 is SYGVKD. Trimming cost V 6 bases and J 2 bases, with 7 bases left between them. The chain's CDR3 is CAISLSNTGELFF. The DNA for the CDR3 is TGTGCCATCAGCCTCAGTAACACCGGGGAGCTGTTTTTT.

The V and J genes are TRBV3-1 (or the pseudogene TRBV3-2) and TRBJ1-4; 11 bases align to TRBD1. Trimming cost V 0 bases and J 8 bases; bases outside gene matches: 5. This CDR3 contains 16 residues. CDR1 and CDR2 (germline): LGHDT, YNNKEL (reference sequence). This chain's CDR3 is CASSQDLDRGHEKLFF. The CDR3 coding sequence is TGTGCCAGCAGCCAAGACTTGGACAGGGGGCACGAAAAACTGTTTTTT.

The sample holds a few counts of this clone. The J gene is TRBJ2-3, the V gene TRBV7-9, with TRBD2 matching over 13 bases. Germline CDR1 is SEHNR and CDR2 is FQNEAQ (reference sequence). V lost 3 bases, J lost 3 bases, and 3 bases stayed unmatched. This CDR3 has 16 amino acids. CDR3: CASSFGTSGVTDTQYF. In DNA, the CDR3 is TGTGCCAGCAGCTTCGGGACTAGCGGGGTTACAGATACGCAGTATTTT.

J is TRBJ1-1 and V is TRBV5-1, with 7 bases that match TRBD1. This CDR3 has 17 residues. CDR1 is SGHRS, CDR2 YFSETQ, per germline. V dropped 4 bases and J dropped 2; count of bases not matched to a gene: 14. The CDR3 sequence is CASSPVRPTGSNTEAFF. The CDR3 nucleotides read TGCGCCAGCAGCCCCGTACGACCGACAGGGAGCAACACTGAAGCTTTCTTT.

The chain carries TRBV2 and TRBJ1-2; possibly TRBD1 for D (6 bases). The CDR3 runs to 13 residues. The germline CDR1 and CDR2 sequences are SNHLY and FYNNEI. V shed 7 bases and J shed 7 bases, with 16 bases lying between them. CDR3 bases: TGTGCCAGCAATGATCCGGCGGACAGTGGCTACACCTTC. This gives the protein CASNDPADSGYTF.

This rearrangement joins TRBV24-1 to TRBJ2-4; D is perhaps TRBD2 (6 bases). The CDR3 runs 14 residues. V gave up 12 bases and J gave up 2 bases, with 16 bases separating them. Germline V gives CDR1 KGHDR, CDR2 SFDVKD. DNA of the CDR3: TGTGCCCGGGGCGGGGTTGCTTCCAAAAACATTCAGTACTTC. This translates into CARGGVASKNIQYF.

V is TRBV30 and J is TRBJ1-1; a possible D gene is TRBD1 (5 bases). This CDR3 has 13 amino acids. V was pared by 3 bases and J by 2 bases, with 10 bases between. CDR1 and CDR2 from the germline V gene are GTSNPN and SVGIG (reference sequence). CDR3 sequence: CAWRRQLNTEAFF. The CDR3 nucleotides are TGTGCCTGGAGAAGACAGCTTAACACTGAAGCTTTCTTT. The full variable domain, its missing parts supplied by reference TRBV30 and TRBJ1-1, is SQTIHQWPATLVQPVGSPLSLECTVEGTSNPNLYWYRQAAGRGLQLLFYSVGIGQISSEVPQNLSASRPQDRQFILSSKKLLLSDSGFYLCAWRRQLNTEAFFGQGTRLTVV.

This chain links TRBV7-8 with TRBJ2-4; perhaps TRBD2 as D (6 bases). Per the germline V gene, CDR1 is SGHVS and CDR2 is FQNEAQ. V was pared by 5 bases and J by 8 bases, with 10 bases between. The length of the CDR3 is 12 residues. The CDR3 loop is CASSGEDDIQYF. The CDR3 nucleotides are TGTGCCAGCAGCGGGGAGGACGACATTCAGTACTTC.

This chain uses TRBV6-4 with TRBJ2-3, with 7 bases matching TRBD1. After removal of 5 bases from V and 1 base from J, the junction contained 3 bases not matched to a gene. Germline V gene lookup returns CDR1 MRHNA and CDR2 SNTAGT. This CDR3 has 14 amino acids. DNA for the CDR3: TGTGCCAGCAGTTCCCAGGGGGGCACAGATACGCAGTATTTT. Translation gives CASSSQGGTDTQYF.

Points on this clone: Its ends do not fully match the called genes, so a read error is possible. This chain joins TRBV2 and TRBJ1-5; D might be TRBD1 (6 bases). The CDR3 has 13 residues. The germline CDR1 and CDR2 sequences are SNHLY and FYNNEI. The DNA for the CDR3 is TGTGCCAGCCGTGACAGGAGCAATCAGCCCCAGCATTTT. This translates into CASRDRSNQPQHF.

J is TRBJ2-3 and V is TRBV11-2; 8 bases align to TRBD2. Germline values: CDR1 SGHAT, CDR2 FQNNGV. The CDR3 loop spans 15 amino acids. Trimming removed 5 bases from V and 3 bases from J; junction bases left unmatched: 7. The chain's CDR3 is CASSRPGLVTDTQYF. The CDR3 DNA is TGTGCCAGCAGCAGACCGGGACTAGTGACAGATACGCAGTATTTT.

This sequence joins TRBV19 and TRBJ1-2; 8 bases map to TRBD1. V lost 5 bases, J lost 3 bases, and 2 bases stayed unmatched. Germline V gene data show CDR1 as LNHDA and CDR2 as SQIVND (reference sequence). The CDR3 consists of 13 residues. CDR3: CASSLQGDYGYTF. The CDR3 DNA is TGTGCCAGTAGTTTACAGGGGGACTATGGCTACACCTTC.

This clone has only a few counts. The same CDR3 can be traced to other DNA sequences in this sample. The chain recombines TRBV30 with TRBJ1-1, with D tentatively TRBD1 (6 bases). CDR3 length: 13 residues. V lost 2 bases, J lost 1 base, and 8 bases lay in between. Germline CDR1 reads GTSNPN; CDR2 reads SVGIG (reference sequence). In DNA, the CDR3 is TGTGCCTGGAGTCGGGGGGCGAACACTGAAGCTTTCTTT. It specifies CAWSRGANTEAFF.

The chain uses TRBV12-5 and TRBJ1-2, with TRBD1 matching over 11 bases. Trimming cost V 5 bases and J 8 bases; bases outside gene matches: 7. Germline CDR1 is LGHNT and CDR2 is FRNRAP. The CDR3 length is 14 residues. The chain's CDR3 is CASGAGQGAWGYTF. The CDR3 region has the DNA TGTGCTAGTGGTGCCGGACAGGGGGCATGGGGCTACACCTTC.

The rearrangement links TRBV4-1 to TRBJ2-3, with TRBD1 matching 7 bases. With 3 bases clipped from V and 4 bases from J, the junction kept 7 bases outside the gene matches. The CDR3 has 15 amino acids. Germline V gene data show CDR1 as MGHRA and CDR2 as YSYEKL. This chain's CDR3 is CASSQTGLGADTQYF. CDR3 nucleotides: TGCGCCAGCAGCCAGACAGGGCTGGGGGCAGATACGCAGTATTTT.

There are a few counts of this clone. CDR3 sequence (DNA): TGTGCCAGCAGCTTAAACAGGGTTATGGACAATGAGCAGTTCTTC. Translating gives CASSLNRVMDNEQFF. This chain connects TRBV11-3 to TRBJ2-1; D perhaps matches TRBD1 (6 bases). The germline CDR1 and CDR2 sequences are SGHNT and YENEEA. Trimming cost V 2 bases and J 5 bases, with 13 bases left between them. This CDR3 is 15 amino acids long.

This chain uses TRBV18 with TRBJ1-2; D might be TRBD1 (5 bases). The V end lost 3 bases, the J end lost 4 bases, and 15 bases lay between the germline ends. The CDR3 covers 15 residues. Germline CDR1 reads KGHSH; CDR2 reads LQKENI. CDR3 coding DNA: TGTGCCAGCTCACCCGTCACAGGCCACCTCTATGGCTACACCTTC. Its translation is CASSPVTGHLYGYTF.

V usage is TRBV27 and J usage is TRBJ2-2; perhaps TRBD1 as D (6 bases). The germline V and J ends were trimmed by 3 bases and 5 bases, with 7 bases remaining between them. The CDR3 is made up of 13 amino acids. CDR1 and CDR2 from the germline V gene are MNHEY and SMNVEV (reference sequence). CDR3 in amino acids: CASSFQGTGELFF. Here the CDR3 DNA reads TGTGCCAGCAGTTTCCAGGGGACCGGGGAGCTGTTTTTT.

J is TRBJ1-1 and V is TRBV28; D not certain. The V end lost 2 bases, the J end lost 4 bases, and 17 bases lay between the germline ends. This CDR3 comprises 16 residues. The germline gives CDR1 MDHEN, CDR2 SYDVKM. The CDR3: CASSLNQRRAVTEAFF. In DNA form, the CDR3 reads TGTGCCAGCAGTTTAAATCAAAGGAGGGCGGTCACTGAAGCTTTCTTT.

This chain uses TRBV7-3 with TRBJ2-3, with D perhaps TRBD2 (5 bases). This CDR3 comprises 15 residues. Trimming removed 5 bases at V and 4 bases at J, with 16 bases between. CDR1 and CDR2 (germline): SGHTA, FQGTGA. The CDR3 bases are TGTGCCAGCAGCCGAGACCTCGGGATCCCAGATACGCAGTATTTT. Amino acid sequence: CASSRDLGIPDTQYF.

This chain joins TRBV30 and TRBJ2-3, with D perhaps TRBD2 (5 bases). V was trimmed by 2 bases and J by 6 bases, leaving 12 bases between them. This CDR3 has 13 residues. The germline V gene encodes CDR1 GTSNPN and CDR2 SVGIG (reference sequence). The CDR3 nucleotides are TGTGCCTGGAGTAGGACTTCACCCGATACGCAGTATTTT. Amino acids: CAWSRTSPDTQYF.